This T cell receptor (beta chain) was observed in a study of blood T cell repertoires in COVID-19. Overall study context: Acute and convalescent COVID-19 specimens originated in the United States, Italy and Spain.

Germline lookup yields CDR1 SNHLY and CDR2 FYNNEI. V shed 4 bases, J shed 4 bases, and the junction held 5 bases outside the gene matches. CDR3 length: 14 amino acids. Sequencing was performed with immunoSEQ multiplex PCR; in TCRdb, only in-frame clones are kept and a portion is missing. The sample consists of approximately 49,000 clones, 75% to 85% of them appearing once. The sample was peripheral blood. This chain connects TRBV2 to TRBJ2-3, with 7 bases aligning to TRBD1. The TCR sequence derives from a human donor with acute or convalescent COVID-19. The donor label of this sample is uncertain. The CDR3 bases are TGTGCCAGCAGTGTGACGGGACAGTCAGATACGCAGTATTTT. Its protein is CASSVTGQSDTQYF. Looking up the rest from reference TRBV2 and TRBJ2-3 gives the full variable domain: EPEVTQTPSHQVTQMGQEVILRCVPISNHLYFYWYRQILGQKVEFLVSFYNNEISEKSEIFDDQFSVERPDGSNFTLKIRSTKLEDSAMYFCASSVTGQSDTQYFGPGTRLTVL.